This T cell receptor (beta chain) was captured in a study of cytomegalovirus exposure and HLA in healthy donors. Turning to the study itself: An earlier analysis found 120 million or so unique TCR beta sequences from around 180 million T cells. Findings and limits, study-wide: Later analysis identified a missense DCLRE1C variant that was linked to TCR beta V- and J-gene trimming.

PCR amplification relied on 60 Vbeta primers (plus 13 Jbeta primers). The table came from immunoSEQ multiplex PCR; TCRdb's copy has only in-frame clones and leaves some out. The sample carries some 130,000 clones, 60% to 80% recorded once. V lost 1 base, J lost 5 bases, and 4 bases stayed unmatched. Germline loops: CDR1 LNHDA, CDR2 SQIVND (reference sequence). The CDR3 is 15 amino acids. To note about this clone: Its antigen remains unidentified.

The source of this sequence is a young man in good health and CMV-seronegative. The chain employs TRBV19 and TRBJ2-1; 8 nucleotides agree with TRBD1. Sequenced: PBMCs. This CDR3 is CASSIGTGLHNEQFF. The CDR3 coding sequence is TGTGCCAGTAGTATAGGGACAGGGTTGCACAATGAGCAGTTCTTC. Variable domain in full (rest from reference TRBV19 and TRBJ2-1): DGGITQSPKYLFRKEGQNVTLSCEQNLNHDAMYWYRQDPGQGLRLIYYSQIVNDFQKGDIAEGYSVSREKKESFPLTVTSAQKNPTAFYLCASSIGTGLHNEQFFGPGTRLTVL.